This TCR beta chain was found in a study of identical twins. General study points: Recombination models fit unrelated individuals' TCR alpha sharing but underestimated twins'. Excess sharing between twins was weaker in beta out-of-frame sequences.

The CDR3 totals 13 residues. Germline values: CDR1 ENHRY, CDR2 SYGVKD. Trimming took 2 bases from V and 5 from J, leaving 8 bases between them. Among all donors, each was a healthy Caucasian. TCRdb analysed the 5' RACE reads with MiXCR anew, one entry per CDR3 protein. The sample shows some 660,000 distinct CDR3 sequences, 8.6% of them seen only once. This clonotype was seen only a few times. What it binds is not known. The sample also formed part of further work on yellow fever vaccine responses in identical twins.

The J gene is TRBJ2-3, the V gene TRBV10-3; unclear D gene. The sequenced material came from PBMCs. The receptor was derived from a woman aged 18-30 years in good health. The CDR3 reads CAISEPTVDTQYF. CDR3 nucleotide sequence: TGTGCCATCAGTGAGCCGACGGTAGATACGCAGTATTTT.